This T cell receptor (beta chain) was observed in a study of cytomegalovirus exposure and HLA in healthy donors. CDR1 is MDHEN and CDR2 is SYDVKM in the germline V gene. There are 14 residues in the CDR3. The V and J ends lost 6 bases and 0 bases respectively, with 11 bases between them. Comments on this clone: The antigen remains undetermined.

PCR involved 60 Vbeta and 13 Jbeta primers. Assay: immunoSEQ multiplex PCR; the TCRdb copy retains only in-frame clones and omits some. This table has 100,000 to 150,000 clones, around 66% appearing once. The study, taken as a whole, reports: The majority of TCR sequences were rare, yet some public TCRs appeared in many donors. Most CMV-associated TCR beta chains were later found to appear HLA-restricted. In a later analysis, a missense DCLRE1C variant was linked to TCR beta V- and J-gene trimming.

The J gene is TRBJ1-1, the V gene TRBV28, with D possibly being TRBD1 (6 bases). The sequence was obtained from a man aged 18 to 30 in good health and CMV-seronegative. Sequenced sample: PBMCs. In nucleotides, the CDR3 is TGTGCCAGCAGCTCAGGACAGCTGAACACTGAAGCTTTCTTT. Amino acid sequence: CASSSGQLNTEAFF. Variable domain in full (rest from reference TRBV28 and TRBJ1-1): DVKVTQSSRYLVKRTGEKVFLECVQDMDHENMFWYRQDPGLGLRLIYFSYDVKMKEKGDIPEGYSVSREKKERFSLILESASTNQTSMYLCASSSGQLNTEAFFGQGTRLTVV.